The following is a TCR beta chain sequence with its context. The record originates from a study of blood T cell repertoires in COVID-19. At the level of the study: The United States, Italy and Spain were the sources of the acute and convalescent COVID-19 samples. In each case, the material was cDNA or gDNA derived from T cells, B-cell-depleted T cells, or PBMCs.

V lost 4 bases and J 6 bases, leaving 20 bases between the germline ends. The germline gives CDR1 SGHRS, CDR2 YFSETQ. This CDR3 is built from 15 residues. In the source study's methods: Estimated nucleated cell counts came from reference gene primer amplification. Clones were sequenced by immunoSEQ multiplex PCR, and TCRdb holds only the in-frame ones, with some missing. V and J calls plus clone size are reproduced from that table; the DNA served to infer D and trimming. This sample carries 200,000 to 250,000 clones, roughly nine tenths of them seen once, and the ten largest clones take under 6.5%. The V call is TRBV5-1, the J call TRBJ2-7; D may be TRBD2 (6 bases). This TCR was recovered from a man in his 60s with acute or convalescent COVID-19. The sequenced material came from peripheral blood. CDR3 residues: CASSPDAGSKSEQYF. The CDR3, as DNA: TGCGCCAGCAGCCCCGACGCGGGGTCGAAGAGCGAGCAGTACTTC.